The rows below give T cell receptor beta chains drawn from one sample of a study of blood T cells in healthy people across ages. Each CDR3 protein is one row after TCRdb ran MiXCR on the 5' RACE reads. This sample has 1.5 million or so distinct CDR3 sequences; approximately 38% occur once, and the top ten carry roughly 7.9%. Sequenced material: blood. These receptors were collected from a woman under 30 in good health. Both conserved end residues are part of each CDR3.

v_gene	j_gene	CDR3aa
TRBV18	TRBJ2-7	CASSPPGTGKGYEQYF
TRBV10-3	TRBJ2-3	CAIKPGVDTQYF
TRBV4-1	.	CASSQVTSGGAEQYF
TRBV6-5	TRBJ1-4	CASSYSDRGGEKLFF
TRBV3-1	TRBJ2-5	CASSHSSTGGKETQYF
TRBV6-5	TRBJ2-1	CASSYGGDGQFF
TRBV29-1	TRBJ2-7	CSANIQGYKQYF
TRBV20-1	TRBJ1-5	CSASQGEPQHF
TRBV27	TRBJ1-2	CASSYGAFYGYTF
TRBV7-9	TRBJ1-4	CASSSTGGNNEKLFF
TRBV10-3	TRBJ1-1	CAIREMDTEAFF
TRBV9	TRBJ2-2	CASNKQGANTGELFF
TRBV11-2	TRBJ2-1	CASSLDLRGGSYNEQFF
TRBV14	TRBJ1-2	CASSQWGTATNYGYTF
TRBV12-3/TRBV12-4	TRBJ1-5	CASSRTQPQHF
TRBV11-2	TRBJ2-1	CASSRRGGPSNEQFF
TRBV2	TRBJ2-7	CASSESGGTISTALYEQYF
TRBV6-6	TRBJ1-6	CASSYSPPAGPSSPLHF
TRBV6-5	TRBJ2-1	CTSSLGTSGRNEQFF
TRBV9	TRBJ1-1	CASSVLRVGNTEAFF
TRBV5-4	TRBJ1-4	CASSKDRGTNEKLFF
TRBV5-1	TRBJ2-7	CATSLAGAYEQYF
TRBV18	TRBJ1-4	CASSLQGTGAEKLFF
TRBV20-1	TRBJ2-7	CSARLVSSYEQYF
TRBV27	TRBJ2-7	CASSLFSGTSGGPSYEQYF
TRBV19	TRBJ1-2	CASSTRQGTANYGYTF
TRBV6-2/TRBV6-3	TRBJ2-5	CASSSPPPDETQYF
TRBV4-1	.	CASSQGGEGARETQYF
TRBV7-9	TRBJ1-1	CASSLGQGIGEAFF
TRBV7-2	TRBJ2-1	CASSLTQISYEQFF
TRBV4-1	TRBJ1-4	CASSPDFTNEKLFF
TRBV10-3	TRBJ2-7	CAITDGQAYEQYF
TRBV20-1	TRBJ2-1	CSARLSGAGSYNEQFF
TRBV11-2	TRBJ1-2	CASSLSGDRGYYGYTF